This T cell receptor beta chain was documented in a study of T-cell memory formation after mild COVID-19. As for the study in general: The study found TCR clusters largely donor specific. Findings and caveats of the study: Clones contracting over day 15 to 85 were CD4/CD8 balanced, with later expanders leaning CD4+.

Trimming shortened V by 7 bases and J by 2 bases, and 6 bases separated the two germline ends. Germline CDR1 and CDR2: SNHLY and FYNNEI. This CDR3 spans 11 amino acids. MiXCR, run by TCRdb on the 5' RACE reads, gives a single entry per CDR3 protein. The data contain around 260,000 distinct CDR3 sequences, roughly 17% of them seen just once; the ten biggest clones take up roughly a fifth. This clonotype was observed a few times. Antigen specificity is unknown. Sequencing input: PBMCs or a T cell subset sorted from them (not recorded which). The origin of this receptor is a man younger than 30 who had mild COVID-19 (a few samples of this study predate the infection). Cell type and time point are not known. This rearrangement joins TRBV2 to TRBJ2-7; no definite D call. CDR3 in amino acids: CASTVAYEQYF. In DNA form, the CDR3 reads TGTGCCAGCACGGTCGCCTACGAGCAGTACTTC.